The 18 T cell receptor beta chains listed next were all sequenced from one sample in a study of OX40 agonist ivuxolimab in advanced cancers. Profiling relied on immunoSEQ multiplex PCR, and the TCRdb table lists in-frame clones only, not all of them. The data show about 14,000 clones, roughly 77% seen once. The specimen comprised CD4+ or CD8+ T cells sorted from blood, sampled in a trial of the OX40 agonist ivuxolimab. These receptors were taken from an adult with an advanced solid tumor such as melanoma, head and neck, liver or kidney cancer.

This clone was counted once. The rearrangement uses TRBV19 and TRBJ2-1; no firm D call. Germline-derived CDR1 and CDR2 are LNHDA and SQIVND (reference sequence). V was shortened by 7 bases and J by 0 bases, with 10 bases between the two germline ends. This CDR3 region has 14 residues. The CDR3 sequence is CASKETGSYNEQFF. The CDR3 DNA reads TGTGCCAGTAAGGAGACCGGCTCCTACAATGAGCAGTTCTTC.

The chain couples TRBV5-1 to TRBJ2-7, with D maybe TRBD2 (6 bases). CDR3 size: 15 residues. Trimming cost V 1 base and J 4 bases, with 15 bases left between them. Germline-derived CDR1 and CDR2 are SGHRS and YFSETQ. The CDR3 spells CASSLRRSRDYEQYF. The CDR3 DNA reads TGCGCCAGCAGCTTGAGGAGATCGCGGGATTACGAGCAGTACTTC.

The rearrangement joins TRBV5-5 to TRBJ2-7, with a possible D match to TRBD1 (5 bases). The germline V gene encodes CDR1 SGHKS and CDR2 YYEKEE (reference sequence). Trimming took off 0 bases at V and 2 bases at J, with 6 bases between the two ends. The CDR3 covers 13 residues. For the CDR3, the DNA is TGTGCCAGCAGCTTGGACAGGACCTACGAGCAGTACTTC. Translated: CASSLDRTYEQYF. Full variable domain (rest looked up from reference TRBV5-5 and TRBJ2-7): DAGVTQSPTHLIKTRGQQVTLRCSPISGHKSVSWYQQVLGQGPQFIFQYYEKEERGRGNFPDRFSARQFPNYSSELNVNALLLGDSALYLCASSLDRTYEQYFGPGTRLTVT.

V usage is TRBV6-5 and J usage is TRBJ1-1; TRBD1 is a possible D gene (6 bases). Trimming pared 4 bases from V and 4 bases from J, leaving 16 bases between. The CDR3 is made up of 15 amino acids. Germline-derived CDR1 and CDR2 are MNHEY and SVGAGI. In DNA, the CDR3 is TGTGCCAGCAGTTCAGCGGTCCCAGGGGCCACTGAAGCTTTCTTT. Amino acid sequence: CASSSAVPGATEAFF.

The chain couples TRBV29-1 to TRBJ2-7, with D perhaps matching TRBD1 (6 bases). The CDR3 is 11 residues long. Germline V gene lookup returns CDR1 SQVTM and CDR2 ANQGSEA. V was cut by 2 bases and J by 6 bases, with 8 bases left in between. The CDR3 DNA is TGCAGCGTTGAAACCAGGGGCGAGCAGTACTTC. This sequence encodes CSVETRGEQYF.

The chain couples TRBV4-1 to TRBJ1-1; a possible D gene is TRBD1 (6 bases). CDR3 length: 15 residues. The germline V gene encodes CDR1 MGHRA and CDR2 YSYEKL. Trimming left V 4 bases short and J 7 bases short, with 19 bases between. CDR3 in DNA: TGCGCCAGCAGCCCGTCTTTCCCTGGGACAAGTGAAGCTTTCTTT. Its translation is CASSPSFPGTSEAFF.

CDR3 loop: CASKPLLAGDETQYF. CDR3 nucleotides: TGTGCCAGCAAACCCCTGCTAGCGGGGGACGAGACCCAGTACTTC. J is TRBJ2-5 and V is TRBV27; TRBD2 aligns across 10 bases. Losses at the gene ends were 7 bases for V and 5 bases for J; bases not matched to a gene: 10. This CDR3 has 15 amino acids. Looked up from germline, CDR1 is MNHEY and CDR2 is SMNVEV (reference sequence).

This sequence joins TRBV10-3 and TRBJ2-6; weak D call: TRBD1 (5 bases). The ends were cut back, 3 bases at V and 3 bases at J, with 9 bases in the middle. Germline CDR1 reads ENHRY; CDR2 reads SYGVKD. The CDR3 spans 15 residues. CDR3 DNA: TGTGCCATCAGTGAAAGAACAGGTGGGGCCAACGTCCTGACTTTC. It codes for CAISERTGGANVLTF.

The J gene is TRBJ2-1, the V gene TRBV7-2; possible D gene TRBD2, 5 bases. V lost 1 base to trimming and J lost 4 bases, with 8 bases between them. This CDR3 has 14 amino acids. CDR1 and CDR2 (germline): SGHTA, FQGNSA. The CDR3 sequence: CASSLVGGYNEQFF. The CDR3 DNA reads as TGTGCCAGCAGCTTAGTAGGAGGTTACAATGAGCAGTTCTTC.

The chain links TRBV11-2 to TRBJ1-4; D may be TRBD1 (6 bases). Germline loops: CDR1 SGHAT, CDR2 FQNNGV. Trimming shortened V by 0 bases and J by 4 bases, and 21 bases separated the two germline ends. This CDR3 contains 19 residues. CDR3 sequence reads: CASSLDQRRLGQFNEKLFF. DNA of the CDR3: TGTGCCAGCAGCTTAGATCAGAGAAGGTTAGGACAGTTTAATGAAAAACTGTTTTTT. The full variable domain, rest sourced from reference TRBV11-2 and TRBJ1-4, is EAGVAQSPRYKIIEKRQSVAFWCNPISGHATLYWYQQILGQGPKLLIQFQNNGVVDDSQLPKDRFSAERLKGVDSTLKIQPAKLEDSAVYLCASSLDQRRLGQFNEKLFFGSGTQLSVL.

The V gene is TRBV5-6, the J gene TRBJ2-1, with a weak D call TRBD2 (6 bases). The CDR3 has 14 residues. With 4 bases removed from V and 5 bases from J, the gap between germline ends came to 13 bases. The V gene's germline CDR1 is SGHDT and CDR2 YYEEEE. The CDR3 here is CASSPPSDDNEQFF. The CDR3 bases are TGTGCCAGCAGCCCACCTAGCGACGACAATGAGCAGTTCTTC.

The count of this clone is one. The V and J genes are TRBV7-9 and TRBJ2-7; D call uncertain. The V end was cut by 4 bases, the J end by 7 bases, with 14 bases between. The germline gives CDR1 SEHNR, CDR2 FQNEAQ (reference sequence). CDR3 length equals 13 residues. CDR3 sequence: CASSYVILREQYF. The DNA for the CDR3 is TGTGCCAGCAGCTACGTAATCCTGCGGGAGCAGTACTTC.

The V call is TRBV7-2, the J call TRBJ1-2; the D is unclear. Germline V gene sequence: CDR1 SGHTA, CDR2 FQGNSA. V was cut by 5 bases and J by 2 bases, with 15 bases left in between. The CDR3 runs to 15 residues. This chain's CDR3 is CASSPPEKKNYGYTF. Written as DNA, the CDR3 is TGTGCCAGCAGCCCACCAGAGAAAAAAAACTATGGCTACACCTTC. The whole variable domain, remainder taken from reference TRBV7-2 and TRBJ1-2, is GAGVSQSPSNKVTEKGKDVELRCDPISGHTALYWYRQSLGQGLEFLIYFQGNSAPDKSGLPSDRFSAERTGGSVSTLTIQRTQQEDSAVYLCASSPPEKKNYGYTFGSGTRLTVV.

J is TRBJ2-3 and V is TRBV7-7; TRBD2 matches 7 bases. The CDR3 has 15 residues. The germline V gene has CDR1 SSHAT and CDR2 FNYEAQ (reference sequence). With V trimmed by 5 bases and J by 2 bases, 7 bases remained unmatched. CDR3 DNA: TGTGCCAGCAGCGTCGGGACTACGTACACAGATACGCAGTATTTT. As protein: CASSVGTTYTDTQYF.

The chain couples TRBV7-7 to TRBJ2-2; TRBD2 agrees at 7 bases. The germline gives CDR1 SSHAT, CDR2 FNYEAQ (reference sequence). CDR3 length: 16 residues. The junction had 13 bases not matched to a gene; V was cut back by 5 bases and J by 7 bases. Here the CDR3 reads CASSPEAAGAGGELFF. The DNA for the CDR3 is TGTGCCAGCAGCCCCGAGGCGGCGGGAGCGGGCGGGGAGCTGTTTTTT. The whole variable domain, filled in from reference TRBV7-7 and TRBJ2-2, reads GAGVSQSPRYKVTKRGQDVTLRCDPISSHATLYWYQQALGQGPEFLTYFNYEAQPDKSGLPSDRFSAERPEGSISTLTIQRTEQRDSAMYRCASSPEAAGAGGELFFGEGSRLTVL.

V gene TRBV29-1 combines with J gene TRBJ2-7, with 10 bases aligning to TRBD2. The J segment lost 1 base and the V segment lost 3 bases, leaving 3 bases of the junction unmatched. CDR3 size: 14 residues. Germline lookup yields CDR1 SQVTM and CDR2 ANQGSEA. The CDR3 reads CSVESSGSSYEQYF. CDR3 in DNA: TGCAGCGTTGAGTCTAGCGGGAGTTCCTACGAGCAGTACTTC.

In DNA, the CDR3 is TGTGCCAGCAGTAACCGGAGTCCCACAGATACGCAGTATTTT. It yields the protein CASSNRSPTDTQYF. This chain joins TRBV6-4 and TRBJ2-3; D is undetermined. V was pared by 5 bases and J by 2 bases, with 11 bases between. This CDR3 has 14 amino acids. CDR1 and CDR2 from the germline V gene are MRHNA and SNTAGT.

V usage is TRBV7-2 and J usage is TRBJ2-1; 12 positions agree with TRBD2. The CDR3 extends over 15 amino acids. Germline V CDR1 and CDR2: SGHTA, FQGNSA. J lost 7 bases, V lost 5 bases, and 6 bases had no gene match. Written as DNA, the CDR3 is TGTGCCAGCAGCGCGACTAGCGGGAGAACAAATGAGCAGTTCTTC. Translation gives CASSATSGRTNEQFF.